These 27 T cell receptor beta chains share one sample of origin, sequenced in a study of CD8+CD57+ T cells in acquired aplastic anemia (dated by TCRdb to the late 2010s). Reads for this sample came from an Illumina HiSeq 2000. TCR beta VDJ combination and CDR3 sequence profiling used genomic DNA as the template. TCRdb itself trimmed the public reads at Q25 with fastp, ran MiXCR and retained productive beta chains. A single entry per CDR3 protein holds the most common genes and DNA from its merged rows. In this sample the table shows 150,000 to 200,000 distinct CDR3 sequences, under 75% of which occur a single time. Under 50% of the sample is taken by the ten largest. Sequenced: sorted CD4+, CD8+, or CD8+CD57+ T cells (not recorded which) from PBMCs. These receptors all stem from a human donor in good health.

This chain links TRBV7-2 with TRBJ2-7; no clear D. Germline-derived CDR1 and CDR2 are SGHTA and FQGNSA. This CDR3 is 12 amino acids long. V shed 1 base and J shed 9 bases, with 10 bases lying between them. CDR3 bases: TGTGCCAGCAGCTTAGAGCTGGGCCCGCAGTACTTC. Its translation is CASSLELGPQYF.

Comment on this clonotype: At one of its ends the junction is not consistent with the germline gene, which may arise from a read error. This rearrangement joins TRBV20-1 to TRBJ1-5; no firm D call. The CDR3 spans 12 residues. Germline CDR1 and CDR2: DFQATT and SNEGSKA (reference sequence). The DNA for the CDR3 is TGCCGTGCTAGATTCGGTAATCAGCCCCAGCATTTT. This gives the protein CRARFGNQPQHF.

This clonotype has ten or more counts. The chain has TRBV4-1 and TRBJ2-2; tentative D call: TRBD1 (6 bases). The CDR3 contains 16 residues. V lost 3 bases and J lost 5, with 16 bases in between. Germline V gene sequence: CDR1 MGHRA, CDR2 YSYEKL. CDR3 bases: TGCGCCAGCAGCCAGCTAGAACCACAGGGAACCGGGGAGCTGTTTTTT. Its protein is CASSQLEPQGTGELFF.

The chain links TRBV5-1 to TRBJ1-1; D is ambiguous. V was cut by 6 bases and J by 1 base, with 10 bases left in between. The CDR3 is made up of 13 amino acids. The germline gives CDR1 SGHRS, CDR2 YFSETQ. The CDR3 sequence: CASTTESNTEAFF. The CDR3 region has the DNA TGCGCCAGCACCACCGAGTCGAACACTGAAGCTTTCTTT. Supplemented by reference TRBV5-1 and TRBJ1-1, the full variable domain reads KAGVTQTPRYLIKTRGQQVTLSCSPISGHRSVSWYQQTPGQGLQFLFEYFSETQRNKGNFPGRFSGRQFSNSRSEMNVSTLELGDSALYLCASTTESNTEAFFGQGTRLTVV.

This chain links TRBV20-1 with TRBJ1-3, with unresolved D. This CDR3 has 14 amino acids. Trimming pared 0 bases from V and 0 bases from J, leaving 6 bases between. Germline loops: CDR1 DFQATT, CDR2 SNEGSKA (reference sequence). DNA for the CDR3: TGCAGTGCTAGAGACGGTCACTCTGGAAACACCATATATTTT. It codes for CSARDGHSGNTIYF.

In regard to this clonotype: This clone may be a read error of a much larger clone one base away. The CDR3 here is CASTLTGGSDTQYF. CDR3 DNA sequence: TGTGCCAGCACACTAACGGGGGGGTCAGATACGCAGTATTTT. The chain combines TRBV6-4 with TRBJ2-3; 8 positions agree with TRBD2. Germline loops: CDR1 MRHNA, CDR2 SNTAGT. The CDR3 loop spans 14 amino acids. J was trimmed by 4 bases and V by 7 bases; bases with no gene match: 7.

This clonotype was counted a single time. V and J are TRBV2 and TRBJ1-3, with D unclear. The germline V and J ends were trimmed by 5 bases and 4 bases, with 6 bases remaining between them. The CDR3 has 12 residues. CDR1 is SNHLY, CDR2 FYNNEI, per germline. CDR3 nucleotides: TGTGCCAGCAGTATAACAGGAAACACCATATATTTT. Encoded protein: CASSITGNTIYF.

This clonotype is a singleton in its sample. The chain couples TRBV7-9 to TRBJ2-7; 7 bases are shared with TRBD1. Germline V gives CDR1 SEHNR, CDR2 FQNEAQ (reference sequence). J was trimmed by 7 bases and V by 4 bases; bases with no gene match: 10. This CDR3 contains 14 residues. The CDR3, as DNA: TGTGCCAGCAGCTCCGGGACAGCAGCCTGGGAGCAGTACTTC. Translated, it gives CASSSGTAAWEQYF.

The rearrangement links TRBV6-1 to TRBJ2-5, with D perhaps TRBD2 (5 bases). Germline-derived CDR1 and CDR2 are MNHNS and SASEGT. The V gene lost 5 bases and the J gene lost 3 bases, with 10 bases spanning the gap. The CDR3 consists of 13 residues. As DNA, the CDR3 is TGTGCCAGCAGTTCGCCCGGGAAAGAGACCCAGTACTTC. The encoded protein is CASSSPGKETQYF.

The chain couples TRBV19 to TRBJ2-7; 7 nucleotides align to TRBD1. CDR1 and CDR2 from the germline V gene are LNHDA and SQIVND (reference sequence). There are 13 residues in the CDR3. V lost 4 bases to trimming and J lost 2 bases; unmatched junction nucleotides: 2. The CDR3 sequence is CASSTGQTYEQYF. The CDR3 coding sequence is TGTGCCAGTAGTACGGGACAGACCTACGAGCAGTACTTC.

CDR3 coding DNA: TGTGCCAGCAGCTTAGTAGGGGACACTGAAGCTTTCTTT. Its translation: CASSLVGDTEAFF. The rearrangement uses TRBV7-2 and TRBJ1-1; TRBD1 is a possible D gene (5 bases). Per germline, CDR1 SGHTA and CDR2 FQGNSA. V was trimmed by 1 base and J by 3 bases, leaving 6 bases between them. This CDR3 is 13 amino acids long.

V usage is TRBV29-1 and J usage is TRBJ2-7, with TRBD1 identical over 11 bases. The J segment lost 6 bases and the V segment lost 5 bases, leaving 12 bases of the junction unmatched. Germline lookup yields CDR1 SQVTM and CDR2 ANQGSEA. CDR3 length: 15 amino acids. The CDR3 sequence: CSVQTGTGGTSEQYF. The CDR3 DNA sequence: TGCAGCGTTCAAACTGGGACAGGGGGAACCTCCGAGCAGTACTTC.

A remark on this clonotype: One end of the junction fails to match germline, which may point to a read error. The DNA for the CDR3 is TGCAGTGCTAGCGGGGGGATTAACTATGGCTGCACCTTC. It is translated as CSASGGINYGCTF. The chain employs TRBV20-1 and TRBJ1-2, with a tentative D call TRBD1 (5 bases). This CDR3 spans 13 amino acids. The V gene's germline CDR1 is DFQATT and CDR2 SNEGSKA (reference sequence).

J is TRBJ2-1 and V is TRBV20-1, with TRBD2 matching over 9 bases. The CDR3 loop spans 15 amino acids. CDR1 and CDR2 from the germline V gene are DFQATT and SNEGSKA (reference sequence). Trimming cost V 3 bases and J 6 bases; bases outside gene matches: 9. In nucleotides, the CDR3 is TGCAGTGCTAGGCTCGGGCTAGCGGGACGCAATGAGCAGTTCTTC. This encodes CSARLGLAGRNEQFF.

The chain is built from TRBV25-1 and TRBJ2-7, with TRBD2 matching 9 bases. The CDR3 has 14 residues. After removal of 3 bases from V and 2 bases from J, the junction contained 2 bases not matched to a gene. CDR1 is MGHDK, CDR2 SYGVNS, per germline. The CDR3 coding sequence is TGTGCCAGCAGTGATCTAGCGGGGCCCTACGAGCAGTACTTC. Protein: CASSDLAGPYEQYF.

This clonotype was seen only once. The chain has TRBV20-1 and TRBJ1-1; D is undetermined. The CDR3 consists of 13 residues. CDR1 and CDR2 (germline): DFQATT, SNEGSKA (reference sequence). Trimming removed 0 bases at V and 3 bases at J, with 8 bases between. CDR3 nucleotide sequence: TGCAGTGCTAGAGATGCCTACCACACTGAAGCTTTCTTT. This codes for CSARDAYHTEAFF.

V and J are TRBV2 and TRBJ2-3; TRBD1 or TRBD2 may be the D gene (5 bases each). This CDR3 has 14 amino acids. Trimming cost V 6 bases and J 2 bases, with 12 bases left between them. Germline CDR1 reads SNHLY; CDR2 reads FYNNEI. DNA for the CDR3: TGTGCCAGCAGCGCCGGGACCGACACAGATACGCAGTATTTT. Its translation is CASSAGTDTDTQYF. The variable domain in full, completed from reference TRBV2 and TRBJ2-3, reads EPEVTQTPSHQVTQMGQEVILRCVPISNHLYFYWYRQILGQKVEFLVSFYNNEISEKSEIFDDQFSVERPDGSNFTLKIRSTKLEDSAMYFCASSAGTDTDTQYFGPGTRLTVL.

The chain employs TRBV7-3 and TRBJ2-1; TRBD1 matches at 10 bases. Per the germline V gene, CDR1 is SGHTA and CDR2 is FQGTGA. The CDR3 length is 14 residues. J was trimmed by 9 bases and V by 5 bases; bases with no gene match: 7. The CDR3 spells CASSATGTGVEQFF. The CDR3 nucleotides are TGTGCCAGCAGCGCAACCGGGACAGGGGTTGAGCAGTTCTTC.

The J gene is TRBJ1-6, the V gene TRBV7-9; the D is unclear. Deletions cut 5 bases from V and 11 bases from J, with 13 bases between. Germline CDR1 is SEHNR and CDR2 is FQNEAQ (reference sequence). The length of the CDR3 is 13 residues. The CDR3 nucleotides are TGTGCCAGCAGCCCCCGGACCGAGACACCCCTCCACTTT. Its protein product is CASSPRTETPLHF.

This clonotype was observed a few times. V is TRBV27 and J is TRBJ2-5; 11 nucleotides line up with TRBD1. Germline V CDR1 and CDR2: MNHEY, SMNVEV (reference sequence). V lost 5 bases and J lost 4; bases outside the gene matches: 6. The CDR3 contains 15 residues. The CDR3 sequence is CASSPGQGAGETQYF. DNA of the CDR3: TGTGCCAGCAGTCCCGGACAGGGGGCGGGAGAGACCCAGTACTTC.

This chain joins TRBV7-6 and TRBJ2-3; no reliable D call. In germline, CDR1 is SGHVS, CDR2 FNYEAQ. This CDR3 contains 13 residues. V was clipped by 8 bases and J by 2 bases, with 11 bases between them. The CDR3 nucleotides are TGTGCCAGCTTGGGCAGAGACACAGATACGCAGTATTTT. Residues: CASLGRDTDTQYF.

This clonotype has a count of ten or more. This chain joins TRBV4-3 and TRBJ1-1; unclear D gene. Trimming stripped 3 bases from V and 7 bases from J, with 12 bases between. The CDR3 has 13 amino acids. Per germline, CDR1 LGHNA and CDR2 YSLEER. The CDR3: CASSQRSSGEAFF. CDR3 nucleotides: TGCGCCAGCAGCCAGCGCTCTTCAGGTGAAGCTTTCTTT.

This clonotype was seen repeatedly, ten times or more. V is TRBV12-3 or TRBV12-4 and J is TRBJ2-2, with D perhaps given as TRBD1 or TRBD2 (5 bases each). V lost 6 bases and J 4 bases, leaving 15 bases between the germline ends. CDR3 length: 15 residues. The CDR3 protein is CASRARGRVTGELFF. The CDR3 region has the DNA TGTGCCAGCAGGGCCCGGGGACGGGTCACCGGGGAGCTGTTTTTT.

The chain has TRBV20-1 and TRBJ1-2; D remains unclear. The CDR3 loop spans 13 amino acids. Trimming stripped 1 base from V and 3 bases from J, with 9 bases between. Germline assignment: CDR1 DFQATT and CDR2 SNEGSKA (reference sequence). CDR3 protein: CSARGEADYGYTF. The CDR3 DNA is TGCAGTGCTAGAGGGGAGGCGGACTATGGCTACACCTTC.

The chain uses TRBV7-3 and TRBJ2-5; 7 nucleotides align to TRBD2. Germline V gene data show CDR1 as SGHTA and CDR2 as FQGTGA. V trimming: 6 bases; J trimming: 5 bases; junction bases outside the gene matches: 12. This CDR3 comprises 15 residues. The DNA of the CDR3 is TGTGCCAGCAGTTCAAGCGGGGTTAAAGGGGAGACCCAGTACTTC. Translating it yields CASSSSGVKGETQYF.

As DNA, the CDR3 is TGTGCCAGTAGTATGGGTATACCAGATACGCAGTATTTT. Its protein product is CASSMGIPDTQYF. The chain recombines TRBV19 with TRBJ2-3; D gene ambiguous. The CDR3 extends over 13 amino acids. CDR1 and CDR2 from the germline V gene are LNHDA and SQIVND (reference sequence). Trimming cost V 3 bases and J 4 bases, with 8 bases left between them.

CDR3 DNA: TGTGCCTCCACCGAGACGGGGGCTTCCTATGGCTACACCTTC. This gives the protein CASTETGASYGYTF. J is TRBJ1-2 and V is TRBV10-3, with D perhaps matching TRBD1 (6 bases). Germline CDR1 reads ENHRY; CDR2 reads SYGVKD. This CDR3 contains 14 residues. Trimming shortened V by 11 bases and J by 4 bases, and 20 bases separated the two germline ends.